A selection of T cell receptor beta chains follows, all from one sample in a study of T-cell reconstitution after alpha-beta-depleted transplantation in children. TCRdb itself ran the PCR reads through MiXCR, one entry per CDR3 protein. The sample consists of 550,000 to 800,000 distinct CDR3 sequences, around 13% of them appearing once. The sample consisted of PBMCs, taken before TCRalphabeta/CD19-depleted stem cell transplant. The receptors derive from a girl under 10 years old with congenital amegakaryocytic thrombocytopenia, due to receive a stem cell transplant. Both conserved end residues are part of each CDR3. D genes are given only for firm matches. A row's size may be missing; if present it is once, few, many or a size class.

clone size | J gene | D gene | V gene | CDR3 DNA | CDR3 protein
. | TRBJ2-7 | TRBD1 | TRBV18 | TGTGCCAGCTCACCTGGGACAGGCTCTCCTAATGACCTCTACGAGCAGTACTTC | CASSPGTGSPNDLYEQYF
many | TRBJ2-1 | . | TRBV28 | TGTGCCAGCAGTGTCCCCGCGGAAGGAAATGAGCAGTTCTTC | CASSVPAEGNEQFF
few | TRBJ2-7 | . | TRBV11-2 | TGTGCCAGCAGCTCCCAGGGCTTCCAGTACTTC | CASSSQGFQYF
many | TRBJ1-1 | . | TRBV12-3/TRBV12-4 | TGTGCCAGCAGACCAAGGCCTGGGAAGAAGGCCGACACTGAAGCTTTCTTT | CASRPRPGKKADTEAFF
many | TRBJ2-7 | . | TRBV7-2 | TGTGCCAGCAGCTCGATCTTGGCGGGGGCGCCCTACGAGCAGTACTTC | CASSSILAGAPYEQYF
few | TRBJ2-6 | TRBD1 | TRBV30 | TGTGCCTGGAGTGACTCCGGGACAGGGTACGCCGGGGCCAACGTCCTGACTTTC | CAWSDSGTGYAGANVLTF
. | TRBJ1-1 | TRBD1 | TRBV18 | TGTGCCAGCTCACCCGGATTCGGACAGGGAAACACTGAAGCTTTCTTT | CASSPGFGQGNTEAFF
many | TRBJ2-5 | . | TRBV11-2 | TGTGCCAGCAGCTTACAACAGATGGGGGAGACCCAGTACTTC | CASSLQQMGETQYF
many | TRBJ1-2 | . | TRBV6-1 | TGTGCCAGCAGTGAATGGACCAAACTCTATGGCTACACCTTC | CASSEWTKLYGYTF
. | TRBJ1-3 | . | TRBV7-9 | TGTGCCAGCAGCTTAGTTTCCAGGGGTGGAAACACCATATATTTT | CASSLVSRGGNTIYF
many | TRBJ1-1 | . | TRBV7-9 | TGTGCCAGCAGCTTCGACGGTGATGAAGCTTTCTTT | CASSFDGDEAFF
few | TRBJ2-1 | . | TRBV5-1 | TGCGCCAGCAGCTTGGCTCCGCAGGTGAAACAGTTCTTC | CASSLAPQVKQFF
few | TRBJ1-4 | TRBD1 | TRBV5-5 | TGTGCCAGCAGCTTGAAGGGGGCGGCTAATGAAAAACTGTTTTTT | CASSLKGAANEKLFF
. | TRBJ1-1 | . | TRBV3-1 | TGTGCCAGCAGCCACCGGGACGGTGAAGCTTTCTTT | CASSHRDGEAFF
. | TRBJ2-5 | . | TRBV29-1 | TGCAGCGGTGCCGGGATGGCCCAGTACTTC | CSGAGMAQYF
. | TRBJ2-3 | . | TRBV12-3/TRBV12-4 | TGTGCCAGCAGGCCAGGGTCGGGAGATACGCAGTATTTT | CASRPGSGDTQYF
few | TRBJ2-7 | TRBD1 | TRBV25-1 | TGTGCCAGCAGTCACTCGGACAGGGCCGCTTACGAGCAGTACTTC | CASSHSDRAAYEQYF
few | TRBJ2-1 | TRBD1 | TRBV7-9 | TGTGCCAGCAGCTGGGACAGCAACAATGAGCAGTTCTTC | CASSWDSNNEQFF
few | TRBJ1-1 | . | TRBV7-9 | TGTGCCAGCAGCTTAGACGCAGGGATGAACACTGAAGCTTTCTTT | CASSLDAGMNTEAFF
. | TRBJ1-3 | . | TRBV7-2 | TGTGCCAGCAGCTCGGCGGTGGGGGTCGGAAACACCATATATTTT | CASSSAVGVGNTIYF
many | TRBJ2-1 | TRBD2 | TRBV20-1 | TGCAGTGCCTTACTAGCGGGAAGCGATGAGCAGTTCTTC | CSALLAGSDEQFF
once | TRBJ2-5 | . | TRBV5-1 | TGCGCCAGCACAGAGTCGGGTAGCGGAACGGGAGAGACCCAGTACTTC | CASTESGSGTGETQYF
. | TRBJ2-2 | TRBD2 | TRBV5-1 | TGCGCCAGTGGCTGGACTAGCGCGGTACCCAGCGCCGGGGAGCTGTTTTTT | CASGWTSAVPSAGELFF
. | TRBJ2-1 | . | TRBV2 | TGTGCCAGCAGTGAAACCCGTATCGTCTACAATGAGCAGTTCTTC | CASSETRIVYNEQFF
few | TRBJ2-7 | . | TRBV21-1 | TGTGCCAGCAGCAAAGTGGGGTACGAGCAGTACTTC | CASSKVGYEQYF
few | TRBJ2-2 | . | TRBV12-3/TRBV12-4 | TGTGCCAGCAGTCCGTTCTTAAGGGGCGGGAACACCGGGGAGCTGTTTTTT | CASSPFLRGGNTGELFF
. | TRBJ1-1 | . | TRBV19 | TGTGCCAGTAGTATAGATCAGGTTGAAGCTTTCTTT | CASSIDQVEAFF
many | TRBJ1-5 | . | TRBV6-2/TRBV6-3 | TGTGCCAGCAGTTCGTGGGTTCGGGGCAATCAGCCCCAGCATTTT | CASSSWVRGNQPQHF
few | TRBJ2-7 | TRBD2 | TRBV20-1 | TGCAGTGCTAGAGAAGCCGGGACTAGCGGGAGTTTATACTTC | CSAREAGTSGSLYF
. | TRBJ2-7 | TRBD1 | TRBV20-1 | TGCAGTGCGGGAGCAGGGGGCCCCTACGAGCAGTACTTC | CSAGAGGPYEQYF
many | TRBJ1-5 | . | TRBV5-1 | TGCGCCAGCAGACGCTACGAGAATCAGCCCCAGCATTTT | CASRRYENQPQHF
few | TRBJ2-7 | TRBD1 | TRBV5-6 | TGTGCCAGCAGAGCAGGGGGTGAAGACTACGAGCAGTACTTC | CASRAGGEDYEQYF
many | TRBJ2-7 | TRBD2 | TRBV12-3/TRBV12-4 | TGTGCCAGCAGTTTAAGGGACTACATCTACGAGCAGTACTTC | CASSLRDYIYEQYF
few | TRBJ2-1 | . | TRBV21-1 | TGTGCCAGCAGCAAAGACGGGGCACTCGAGCAGTTCTTC | CASSKDGALEQFF
many | TRBJ2-7 | . | TRBV28 | TGTGCCAGCAGTTCCTCGACCTACGAGCAGTACTTC | CASSSSTYEQYF
. | TRBJ2-1 | TRBD2 | TRBV7-2 | TGTGCCAGCAGCCCCACTAGCGTCTTTTCCTACAATGAGCAGTTCTTC | CASSPTSVFSYNEQFF
. | TRBJ1-5 | TRBD1 | TRBV20-1 | TGCTGTGCTCCTGGACAGGGGGGTCTCAAGGGTCTTCAGCCCCAGCATTTT | CCAPGQGGLKGLQPQHF
many | TRBJ2-1 | . | TRBV28 | TGTGCCAGCAGCGATAGACGGGTTGTCCCCTACAATGAGCAGTTCTTC | CASSDRRVVPYNEQFF
few | TRBJ2-5 | . | TRBV5-1 | TGCGCCAGCAGCTTGTTACAGGGAAGAGAGACCCAGTACTTC | CASSLLQGRETQYF
. | TRBJ2-2 | . | TRBV20-1 | TGCAGCGCAGCAGGAGGAGGAAGCACCGGGGAGCTGTTTTTT | CSAAGGGSTGELFF
. | TRBJ1-2 | TRBD1 | TRBV14 | TGTGCCAGCAGCCAACTCGACAGGGCGAGGACCTATGGCTACACCTTC | CASSQLDRARTYGYTF
few | TRBJ2-1 | TRBD2 | TRBV11-2 | TGTGCCAGCAGCTTAGGGACCGCGGGGGATCAGTTCTTC | CASSLGTAGDQFF
few | TRBJ2-1 | TRBD2 | TRBV2 | TGTGCCAGCATCTGGCTAGCGGGAGTTCCCAATGAGCAGTTCTTC | CASIWLAGVPNEQFF
. | TRBJ2-7 | TRBD2 | TRBV20-1 | TGCAGTGCAACCTCACAGCTAGCGGGAGCTGGGGAGCAGTACTTC | CSATSQLAGAGEQYF
. | TRBJ2-5 | . | TRBV7-8 | TGTGCCAGCAGCTTCCGCGCCGCCCAAGAGACCCAGTCCTTC | CASSFRAAQETQSF
many | TRBJ1-2 | TRBD1 | TRBV7-8 | TGTGCCAGCAGCTTCGGGACAGGGATGCCCCACTACTATGGCTACACCTTC | CASSFGTGMPHYYGYTF
many | TRBJ2-1 | . | TRBV7-9 | TGTGCCAGCAGCTTAGCCCTGAGGGGGTGGAATGAGCAGTTCTTC | CASSLALRGWNEQFF